The clone carrying this TCR beta chain appeared a few times. TCRdb re-called the 5' RACE reads with MiXCR, one entry per CDR3 protein. The sample carries around 55,000 distinct CDR3 sequences, 15% recorded once. The data stem from a study of early T cells in non-severe SARS-CoV-2 infection. This CDR3 has 14 amino acids. Germline V gives CDR1 DFQATT, CDR2 SNEGSKA (reference sequence). The trim removed 4 bases at V and 6 bases at J, leaving 7 bases unmatched. The rearrangement links TRBV20-1 to TRBJ1-5, with 9 bases lining up with TRBD1. Material: whole blood, obtained at baseline. The sequence derives from an adult who was a healthcare worker with PCR-confirmed SARS-CoV-2 infection or an uninfected control (not recorded which). This CDR3 reads CSAMRTGVGQPQHF. As DNA, the CDR3 is TGCAGTGCTATGAGGACAGGGGTTGGTCAGCCCCAGCATTTT.